Below are 19 T cell receptor beta chains sequenced from a single sample in a study of technical replicates of blood from several donors. Using immunoSEQ multiplex PCR, the repertoire was profiled, and TCRdb retains in-frame clones only, with some absent. The sample lists 75,000 to 95,000 clones, around 94% occurring once. The material sequenced was T cells isolated from PBMCs. All receptors derive from a human donor in good health.

The chain links TRBV7-9 to TRBJ1-5, with TRBD1 identical over 7 bases. The CDR3 loop spans 16 amino acids. The V and J ends lost 4 bases and 7 bases, in that order; junction bases with no gene match: 13. Germline CDR1 and CDR2: SEHNR and FQNEAQ (reference sequence). The CDR3 is CASSSTRGGAVQPQHF. The CDR3 region has the DNA TGTGCCAGCAGCTCAACAAGAGGGGGCGCAGTCCAGCCCCAGCATTTT.

The chain uses TRBV18 and TRBJ2-5; weak D call: TRBD2 (6 bases). The CDR3 is 15 amino acids. V was pared by 3 bases and J by 5 bases, with 16 bases between. Germline CDR1 KGHSH, CDR2 LQKENI. The CDR3 DNA reads as TGTGCCAGCTCACCGGCCTGGGGGGTTGAGGAGACCCAGTACTTC. It codes for CASSPAWGVEETQYF.

The chain employs TRBV7-2 and TRBJ1-4; D perhaps matches TRBD1 (5 bases). V lost 5 bases and J lost 5, with 12 bases in between. This CDR3 is 14 amino acids long. Germline CDR1 reads SGHTA; CDR2 reads FQGNSA. CDR3 in amino acids: CASSQAQANEKLFF. In DNA, the CDR3 is TGTGCCAGCAGCCAGGCACAGGCCAATGAAAAACTGTTTTTT.

The V call is TRBV27, the J call TRBJ2-7; a weak D match, TRBD1 (7 bases). Trimming took off 0 bases at V and 4 bases at J, with 19 bases between the two ends. The CDR3 sequence is 17 residues long. Germline lookup yields CDR1 MNHEY and CDR2 SMNVEV (reference sequence). CDR3 nucleotide sequence: TGTGCCAGCAGTTTATCGGAAAGGAGGGGGCGGGAATACGAGCAGTACTTC. Protein product: CASSLSERRGREYEQYF.

The chain combines TRBV28 with TRBJ1-5; D perhaps matches TRBD1 (5 bases). Germline loops: CDR1 MDHEN, CDR2 SYDVKM. The length of the CDR3 is 12 residues. V was trimmed by 7 bases and J by 7 bases, leaving 11 bases between them. The CDR3 DNA reads TGTGCCAGCATGGGGGGGGACCAGCCCCAGCATTTT. Its translation: CASMGGDQPQHF.

The chain recombines TRBV2 with TRBJ2-5; the match to TRBD2 covers 9 bases. The junction had 4 bases not matched to a gene; V was cut back by 4 bases and J by 1 base. This CDR3 is built from 15 residues. CDR1 SNHLY and CDR2 FYNNEI come from the germline V gene. The CDR3 is CASSGQTSGQETQYF. The CDR3, as DNA: TGTGCCAGCAGTGGACAGACTAGCGGCCAAGAGACCCAGTACTTC.

The V gene is TRBV30, the J gene TRBJ1-2; 8 nucleotides agree with TRBD1. The CDR3 length is 21 residues. Trimming removed 0 bases from V and 4 bases from J; junction bases left unmatched: 25. Looked up from germline, CDR1 is GTSNPN and CDR2 is SVGIG (reference sequence). In nucleotides, the CDR3 is TGTGCCTGGAGTGTACCCGGCCAGGGGGCGGGTTCCCCCCAGGGCCTCTATGGCTACACCTTC. Protein product: CAWSVPGQGAGSPQGLYGYTF.

This clone was seen once. V and J are TRBV6-1 and TRBJ2-7, with D possibly matching TRBD1 (6 bases). Germline lookup yields CDR1 MNHNS and CDR2 SASEGT. Trimming left V 0 bases short and J 4 bases short, with 13 bases between. The CDR3 covers 15 residues. The CDR3 here is CASSEARDRRYEQYF. In DNA form, the CDR3 reads TGTGCCAGCAGTGAAGCGCGAGACAGGCGTTACGAGCAGTACTTC.

V usage is TRBV9 and J usage is TRBJ2-6, with unresolved D. This CDR3 comprises 14 residues. V was pared by 0 bases and J by 2 bases, with 3 bases between. CDR1 and CDR2 (germline): SGDLS, YYNGEE. Here the CDR3 reads CASSVGAGANVLTF. In DNA form, the CDR3 reads TGTGCCAGCAGCGTAGGCGCTGGGGCCAACGTCCTGACTTTC. The full variable domain, in which reference TRBV9 and TRBJ2-6 provide the parts outside the CDR3, is DSGVTQTPKHLITATGQRVTLRCSPRSGDLSVYWYQQSLDQGLQFLIQYYNGEERAKGNILERFSAQQFPDLHSELNLSSLELGDSALYFCASSVGAGANVLTFGAGSRLTVL.

CDR3 protein: CAISEQVSADTQYF. The CDR3 region has the DNA TGTGCCATCAGTGAACAGGTTTCTGCAGATACGCAGTATTTT. The V gene is TRBV10-3, the J gene TRBJ2-3, with a possible D match to TRBD1 (5 bases). CDR3 length: 14 residues. V shed 3 bases and J shed 4 bases, with 11 bases lying between them. The germline CDR1 and CDR2 sequences are ENHRY and SYGVKD.

The rearrangement links TRBV27 to TRBJ1-6; 7 positions match TRBD1. The CDR3 covers 15 residues. V shed 2 bases and J 13 bases; nucleotides not matched to a gene: 11. The germline CDR1 and CDR2 sequences are MNHEY and SMNVEV (reference sequence). The CDR3 reads CASSLAPQGRWPLHF. The CDR3 bases are TGTGCCAGCAGTTTAGCACCACAGGGGCGCTGGCCCCTCCACTTT.

This clone was counted a few times. V gene TRBV5-1 combines with J gene TRBJ2-2; unclear D gene. This CDR3 has 15 amino acids. CDR1 and CDR2 (germline): SGHRS, YFSETQ. Trimming removed 4 bases at V and 0 bases at J, with 10 bases between. The CDR3: CASSPGAPNTGELFF. As DNA, the CDR3 is TGCGCCAGCAGCCCGGGTGCACCGAACACCGGGGAGCTGTTTTTT.

The chain recombines TRBV27 with TRBJ1-6, with 7 bases identical to TRBD1. CDR3 length: 17 amino acids. Per germline, CDR1 MNHEY and CDR2 SMNVEV (reference sequence). V lost 5 bases and J lost 5; bases outside the gene matches: 12. CDR3 DNA sequence: TGTGCCAGCAGTCTGCAGATCGGGACAGCTAATAATTCACCCCTCCACTTT. Translation: CASSLQIGTANNSPLHF.

V usage is TRBV7-6 and J usage is TRBJ1-5; D is unresolved. CDR1 SGHVS and CDR2 FNYEAQ come from the germline V gene. V lost 1 base to trimming and J lost 6 bases, with 13 bases between them. The CDR3 is made up of 15 amino acids. The CDR3 DNA reads TGTGCCAGCAGCTTAGAAATCGGGTCTAGTCAGCCCCAGCATTTT. Encoded protein: CASSLEIGSSQPQHF.

V is TRBV7-9 and J is TRBJ2-2; D unresolved. Trimming shortened V by 0 bases and J by 4 bases, and 12 bases separated the two germline ends. The CDR3 is 16 residues long. Germline CDR1 and CDR2: SEHNR and FQNEAQ (reference sequence). DNA for the CDR3: TGTGCCAGCAGCTTAGCAAGGAGCCCGAGCACCGGGGAGCTGTTTTTT. It codes for CASSLARSPSTGELFF.

CDR3 amino acids: CASSLRRGREQYF. The CDR3 bases are TGTGCCAGCAGCTTAAGACGGGGGAGGGAGCAGTACTTC. The genes are TRBV11-2 and TRBJ2-7; the D gene is possibly TRBD2 (6 bases). Looked up from germline, CDR1 is SGHAT and CDR2 is FQNNGV. Trimming removed 2 bases from V and 7 bases from J, with 12 bases in between. The CDR3 contains 13 residues.

V usage is TRBV6-5 and J usage is TRBJ2-7; maybe TRBD1 (5 bases). Germline CDR1 is MNHEY and CDR2 is SVGAGI. The CDR3 runs to 14 residues. V was clipped by 0 bases and J by 0 bases, with 6 bases between them. The CDR3 nucleotides are TGTGCCAGCAGTTACTCTGGGGCCTCCTACGAGCAGTACTTC. This sequence encodes CASSYSGASYEQYF.

The chain recombines TRBV11-3 with TRBJ2-7, with a tentative D call TRBD2 (6 bases). The CDR3 length is 14 residues. Trimming stripped 2 bases from V and 5 bases from J, with 13 bases between. Germline loops: CDR1 SGHNT, CDR2 YENEEA. The CDR3 DNA reads as TGTGCCAGCAGCTTAATCGGGGGAGCCCACGAGCAGTACTTC. Its protein is CASSLIGGAHEQYF. Using reference TRBV11-3 and TRBJ2-7 for the parts outside the CDR3, the full variable domain is EAGVVQSPRYKIIEKKQPVAFWCNPISGHNTLYWYLQNLGQGPELLIRYENEEAVDDSQLPKDRFSAERLKGVDSTLKIQPAELGDSAVYLCASSLIGGAHEQYFGPGTRLTVT.

The V call is TRBV29-1, the J call TRBJ2-1; TRBD2 is a possible D gene (6 bases). The germline V gene has CDR1 SQVTM and CDR2 ANQGSEA. The CDR3 contains 17 residues. Trimming removed 0 bases at V and 4 bases at J, with 19 bases between. CDR3 region: CSVEDFGAGPIYNEQFF. The CDR3 DNA sequence: TGCAGCGTTGAAGATTTTGGAGCGGGCCCTATTTACAATGAGCAGTTCTTC.